The 6 T cell receptor beta chains below all came from one sample that was sequenced in a study of blood T cell repertoires in COVID-19. The protocol was immunoSEQ multiplex PCR, while the TCRdb copy is restricted to in-frame clones and leaves out a portion. The data hold 100,000 to 120,000 clones, with 80% to 90% observed a single time. The specimen sequenced was peripheral blood. The receptors here all came from a man aged 40-49 years with acute or convalescent COVID-19.

CDR3 sequence: CASGFPPSVIEGGELFF. The CDR3 DNA sequence: TGTGCTAGTGGTTTTCCGCCTAGCGTAATCGAAGGCGGGGAGCTGTTTTTT. The chain combines TRBV12-5 with TRBJ2-2; D might be TRBD2 (6 bases). The CDR3 has 17 residues. From germline, CDR1 is LGHNT and CDR2 FRNRAP. Trimming stripped 3 bases from V and 7 bases from J, with 21 bases between.

The rearrangement links TRBV6-5 to TRBJ2-5; D call uncertain. V lost 3 bases and J lost 5, with 10 bases in between. Germline V gene lookup returns CDR1 MNHEY and CDR2 SVGAGI. This CDR3 has 13 amino acids. The CDR3 loop is CASSYEFRETQYF. Here the CDR3 DNA reads TGTGCCAGCAGTTATGAGTTCAGGGAGACCCAGTACTTC.

The J gene is TRBJ2-7, the V gene TRBV5-4; 10 bases agree with TRBD2. The CDR3 is 15 residues long. Germline V gives CDR1 SGHNT, CDR2 YYREEE (reference sequence). J gave up 5 bases and V 4 bases, and 9 bases lay outside the gene matches. CDR3 coding DNA: TGTGCCAGCAGCCCCGGAGGTAGCGGGGGGAACGAGCAGTACTTC. Translating gives CASSPGGSGGNEQYF.

The chain uses TRBV5-1 and TRBJ1-4, with 7 positions matching TRBD1. CDR1 is SGHRS and CDR2 is YFSETQ in the germline V gene. The CDR3 runs 17 residues. With 4 bases clipped from V and 0 bases from J, the junction kept 9 bases outside the gene matches. CDR3 coding DNA: TGCGCCAGCAGCCCCGGGGACAGCCCCGCAACTAATGAAAAACTGTTTTTT. Translated, it gives CASSPGDSPATNEKLFF.

The chain has TRBV24-1 and TRBJ2-1; 9 bases are a match to TRBD2. Losses at the gene ends were 3 bases for V and 4 bases for J; bases not matched to a gene: 6. The CDR3 runs to 16 residues. Germline values: CDR1 KGHDR, CDR2 SFDVKD. The CDR3 DNA follows: TGTGCCACCAGTGATACGACTAGCGGATTGTACAATGAGCAGTTCTTC. Encoded protein: CATSDTTSGLYNEQFF.

This chain connects TRBV19 to TRBJ2-6, with 10 nucleotides matching TRBD1. The CDR3 runs to 17 residues. After removal of 3 bases from V and 2 bases from J, the junction contained 4 bases not matched to a gene. CDR1 and CDR2 from the germline V gene are LNHDA and SQIVND (reference sequence). This CDR3 is CASSIFGTGAGANVLTF. The CDR3 region has the DNA TGTGCCAGTAGTATTTTTGGGACAGGGGCTGGGGCCAACGTCCTGACTTTC.